This TCR beta chain is drawn from a study of shared clonotypes between healthy human individuals. The sample holds many counts of this clone. Germline CDR1 is MNHEY and CDR2 is SMNVEV (reference sequence). CDR3 length equals 15 residues. Trimming stripped 2 bases from V and 4 bases from J, with 13 bases between. Clones were read by immunoSEQ multiplex PCR, and TCRdb kept only the in-frame ones, dropping some. The sample yields around 480,000 clones, about 80% seen once. The clonotype originates from a woman aged 40 to 50 in good health. Some clones in this sample may be carry-over from other donors' samples. The specimen sequenced was PBMCs. The chain combines TRBV27 with TRBJ2-3; tentative D call: TRBD1 (5 bases). CDR3 nucleotides: TGTGCCAGCAGTTTAGCCCAGGGAAGTGCAGATACGCAGTATTTT. It codes for CASSLAQGSADTQYF.